These 19 T cell receptor beta chains originate from one sample sequenced in a study of siplizumab effects on memory and regulatory T cells. TCRdb's copy holds only in-frame clones and misses some; the assay was immunoSEQ multiplex PCR. The table shows 100,000 to 120,000 clones, with roughly 92% occurring only once. Sequencing was carried out using CD4+ T cells sorted from blood. The receptors shown here come from a human donor in good health.

V gene TRBV18 combines with J gene TRBJ2-5; D not certain. The CDR3 spans 15 residues. Trimming removed 4 bases from V and 3 bases from J, with 15 bases in between. Germline lookup yields CDR1 KGHSH and CDR2 LQKENI. The DNA for the CDR3 is TGTGCCAGCTCACACTATGCCAACGTTGAAGAGACCCAGTACTTC. Amino acids: CASSHYANVEETQYF.

The chain has TRBV6-5 and TRBJ2-7; 7 bases agree with TRBD1. The CDR3 has 14 amino acids. V lost 6 bases, J lost 2 bases, and 7 bases stayed unmatched. CDR1 is MNHEY and CDR2 is SVGAGI in the germline V gene. CDR3 loop: CASSRGRGTYEQYF. CDR3 coding DNA: TGTGCCAGCAGCAGGGGCAGGGGGACCTACGAGCAGTACTTC.

For the CDR3, the DNA is TGTGCCAGCAGCTTATCACAGAGTTCAAACTATGGCTACACCTTC. It translates to CASSLSQSSNYGYTF. The chain joins TRBV5-5 to TRBJ1-2; D gene uncertain. This CDR3 is built from 15 residues. CDR1 is SGHKS, CDR2 YYEKEE, per germline (reference sequence). The V end lost 2 bases, the J end lost 2 bases, and 13 bases lay between the germline ends.

This clone was counted between two and nine times. The chain couples TRBV25-1 to TRBJ1-5, with a tentative D call TRBD1 (5 bases). V shed 4 bases and J shed 7 bases, with 14 bases lying between them. The CDR3 covers 14 residues. The germline CDR1 and CDR2 sequences are MGHDK and SYGVNS. The CDR3 coding sequence is TGTGCCAGCAGTGGTCCGGGGGAGAGGCAGCCCCAGCATTTT. Its translation: CASSGPGERQPQHF. Looking up the rest from reference TRBV25-1 and TRBJ1-5 gives the full variable domain: EADIYQTPRYLVIGTGKKITLECSQTMGHDKMYWYQQDPGMELHLIHYSYGVNSTEKGDLSSESTVSRIRTEHFPLTLESARPSHTSQYLCASSGPGERQPQHFGDGTRLSIL.

In DNA, the CDR3 is TGTGCCAGCAGCCCCGGAGGGACAGGGAAGGAGACCCAGTACTTC. Amino acid sequence: CASSPGGTGKETQYF. The chain combines TRBV6-5 with TRBJ2-5, with 9 bases matching TRBD1. The CDR3 spans 15 residues. V lost 6 bases and J lost 5; bases outside the gene matches: 10. The germline CDR1 and CDR2 sequences are MNHEY and SVGAGI.

The chain has TRBV5-6 and TRBJ1-4, with a tentative D call TRBD1 (5 bases). Germline V gene data show CDR1 as SGHDT and CDR2 as YYEEEE. The V end lost 4 bases, the J end lost 0 bases, and 13 bases lay between the germline ends. The CDR3 length is 16 residues. Here the CDR3 reads CASSIRQPATNEKLFF. CDR3 coding DNA: TGTGCCAGCAGCATCAGACAGCCTGCAACTAATGAAAAACTGTTTTTT.

V and J are TRBV7-8 and TRBJ2-5, with 7 bases lining up with TRBD1. CDR1 is SGHVS, CDR2 FQNEAQ, per germline. Trimming took 1 base from V and 1 from J; bases not matched to a gene: 6. The CDR3 loop spans 16 amino acids. For the CDR3, the DNA is TGTGCCAGCAGCTTAGGCGGGTACAGGGGCCAAGAGACCCAGTACTTC. Amino acid sequence: CASSLGGYRGQETQYF.

The chain has TRBV7-9 and TRBJ2-5, with 11 bases fitting TRBD2. V was pared by 7 bases and J by 4 bases, with 11 bases of the junction left unmatched. Germline lookup yields CDR1 SEHNR and CDR2 FQNEAQ (reference sequence). The CDR3 has 16 residues. The CDR3 sequence is CASTTSGRWAGETQYF. The CDR3 DNA is TGTGCCAGCACTACTAGCGGGAGATGGGCGGGAGAGACCCAGTACTTC.

The V gene is TRBV5-4, the J gene TRBJ1-5, with 7 bases matching TRBD1. CDR3 length: 15 residues. V lost 4 bases and J lost 2; bases outside the gene matches: 6. CDR1 SGHNT and CDR2 YYREEE come from the germline V gene (reference sequence). The CDR3 DNA reads as TGTGCCAGCAGCAGTTACAGGGGCGGCAATCAGCCCCAGCATTTT. Its translation: CASSSYRGGNQPQHF.

The chain couples TRBV7-2 to TRBJ2-1; 11 bases map to TRBD2. Trimming removed 5 bases from V and 2 bases from J; junction bases left unmatched: 2. Looked up from germline, CDR1 is SGHTA and CDR2 is FQGNSA. CDR3 size: 15 residues. CDR3 residues: CASSTLAGAYNEQFF. The CDR3 DNA is TGTGCCAGCAGCACACTAGCGGGGGCCTACAATGAGCAGTTCTTC.

The chain joins TRBV6-6 to TRBJ2-7; D call uncertain. Germline values: CDR1 MNHNY, CDR2 SVGAGI (reference sequence). CDR3 length: 15 residues. Trimming left V 0 bases short and J 0 bases short, with 9 bases between. The DNA for the CDR3 is TGTGCCAGCAGTTACTCGAGACTGGCCTCCTACGAGCAGTACTTC. Protein: CASSYSRLASYEQYF.

In DNA form, the CDR3 reads TGCGCCAGCAGCCACCTCGGACTAGCGGGAGATACGCAGTATTTT. Translated: CASSHLGLAGDTQYF. V usage is TRBV4-1 and J usage is TRBJ2-3; 11 bases fit TRBD2. V gave up 3 bases and J gave up 5 bases; unmatched junction bases: 4. Per germline, CDR1 MGHRA and CDR2 YSYEKL. The CDR3 runs to 15 residues.

CDR3 sequence: CASSVMGLAGGPETQYF. The CDR3, as DNA: TGTGCCAGCAGTGTTATGGGACTAGCGGGGGGCCCGGAGACCCAGTACTTC. The chain combines TRBV6-1 with TRBJ2-5; 15 bases match TRBD2. Per the germline V gene, CDR1 is MNHNS and CDR2 is SASEGT. Trimming cost V 4 bases and J 5 bases; bases outside gene matches: 8. CDR3 length equals 17 residues.

This chain joins TRBV10-1 and TRBJ1-2; no clear D gene. CDR1 is WNHNN, CDR2 SYGVQD, per germline (reference sequence). CDR3 length: 12 residues. V lost 3 bases and J 7 bases, leaving 9 bases between the germline ends. The chain's CDR3 is CASSDGRAGYTF. In DNA, the CDR3 is TGCGCCAGCAGTGACGGTCGGGCTGGCTACACCTTC.

V gene TRBV30 combines with J gene TRBJ2-1; TRBD2 aligns across 10 bases. CDR1 and CDR2 from the germline V gene are GTSNPN and SVGIG (reference sequence). With 4 bases clipped from V and 7 bases from J, the junction kept 4 bases outside the gene matches. The CDR3 runs 13 residues. The CDR3 DNA follows: TGTGCCTGGACTAGCGGGAGCTATAATGAGCAGTTCTTC. As protein: CAWTSGSYNEQFF. The full variable domain, in which reference TRBV30 and TRBJ2-1 provide the parts outside the CDR3, is SQTIHQWPATLVQPVGSPLSLECTVEGTSNPNLYWYRQAAGRGLQLLFYSVGIGQISSEVPQNLSASRPQDRQFILSSKKLLLSDSGFYLCAWTSGSYNEQFFGPGTRLTVL.

The rearrangement links TRBV15 to TRBJ2-3, with a weak D call TRBD2 (6 bases). Germline V CDR1 and CDR2: LNHNV, YYDKDF (reference sequence). V shed 0 bases and J shed 1 base, with 14 bases lying between them. The CDR3 extends over 17 amino acids. The CDR3 spells CATSRDHLRGRTDTQYF. The DNA of the CDR3 is TGTGCCACCAGCAGAGATCATCTGCGGGGACGCACAGATACGCAGTATTTT.

V usage is TRBV10-3 and J usage is TRBJ2-3; D gene unclear. CDR1 ENHRY and CDR2 SYGVKD come from the germline V gene. The CDR3 spans 12 residues. Trimming removed 4 bases at V and 3 bases at J, with 5 bases between. The CDR3 sequence: CAISVGTDTQYF. For the CDR3, the DNA is TGTGCCATCAGTGTGGGTACAGATACGCAGTATTTT.

The V call is TRBV18, the J call TRBJ1-1; no clear D gene. Germline CDR1 is KGHSH and CDR2 is LQKENI. The CDR3 loop spans 14 amino acids. V was pared by 2 bases and J by 3 bases, with 10 bases between. The DNA for the CDR3 is TGTGCCAGCTCACCAGGGGAAGTTGACACTGAAGCTTTCTTT. This encodes CASSPGEVDTEAFF.

The chain carries TRBV19 and TRBJ2-2; TRBD2 matches 15 bases. CDR1 is LNHDA and CDR2 is SQIVND in the germline V gene (reference sequence). This CDR3 has 16 amino acids. V shed 7 bases, J shed 4 bases, and the junction held 4 bases outside the gene matches. The CDR3 DNA reads as TGTGCCAGTAAGGGACTAGCGGGAGGAAGCACCGGGGAGCTGTTTTTT. Its protein is CASKGLAGGSTGELFF.